The 29 T cell receptor beta chains listed next were all sequenced from one sample in a study of T cell changes during pregnancy in multiple sclerosis (dated 2019 in TCRdb). The library was produced with the immunoSEQ multiplex PCR assay. Entries here come from immuneACCESS through TCRdb and include only in-frame sequences with V and J called. Some clones fail to appear in such tables; in the studies checked, an unresolved V gene covers under half of the shortfall, and the cause of the remainder is unknown. Across this sample there are tens of thousands of clones, with over 75% seen only once. The ten biggest clones cover around 2% of the sample. The input for sequencing was peripheral blood, taken in the first trimester of pregnancy. The receptors stem from a female donor in good health, enrolled as a control in a pregnancy study.

This chain links TRBV6-1 with TRBJ2-3; 9 nucleotides line up with TRBD1. The germline CDR1 and CDR2 sequences are MNHNS and SASEGT. The CDR3 covers 15 residues. The CDR3 is CVHSDRDRAADTQYF. The CDR3 DNA sequence: TGTGTTCACTCAGACCGGGACAGGGCGGCAGATACGCAGTATTTT.

For the CDR3, the DNA is TGCAGTGCTCCAAACACCGGGGAGCTGTTTTTT. Protein sequence: CSAPNTGELFF. The chain is built from TRBV20-1 and TRBJ2-2; D remains unclear. The ends were cut back, 5 bases at V and 2 bases at J, with 3 bases in the middle. Germline V gives CDR1 DFQATT, CDR2 SNEGSKA (reference sequence). The CDR3 loop spans 11 amino acids.

The CDR3 DNA follows: TGTGCCAGTAGTACTCTAGGGGCGAACACCGGGGAGCTGTTTTTT. It translates to CASSTLGANTGELFF. The rearrangement uses TRBV19 and TRBJ2-2, with a tentative D call TRBD1 (5 bases). The V and J ends lost 4 bases and 0 bases respectively, with 9 bases between them. This CDR3 region has 15 residues. From germline, CDR1 is LNHDA and CDR2 SQIVND (reference sequence).

This chain joins TRBV19 and TRBJ2-1; maybe TRBD1 (6 bases). Germline assignment: CDR1 LNHDA and CDR2 SQIVND (reference sequence). Trimming pared 3 bases from V and 4 bases from J, leaving 19 bases between. The CDR3 has 17 residues. The CDR3 bases are TGTGCCAGTAGTATCCCTCTCACGGGGACACGATACAATGAGCAGTTCTTC. It codes for CASSIPLTGTRYNEQFF.

Worth noting for this clone: Additional DNA sequences in this sample encode the identical CDR3. The rearrangement uses TRBV2 and TRBJ2-3; 7 bases match TRBD2. Germline values: CDR1 SNHLY, CDR2 FYNNEI. V dropped 2 bases and J dropped 2; count of bases not matched to a gene: 1. The CDR3 contains 14 residues. CDR3 loop: CASSELAVTDTQYF. The CDR3 DNA reads as TGTGCCAGCAGTGAACTAGCGGTCACAGATACGCAGTATTTT.

The chain recombines TRBV5-1 with TRBJ2-1, with D unclear. The germline gives CDR1 SGHRS, CDR2 YFSETQ. The CDR3 totals 17 residues. V lost 2 bases to trimming and J lost 3 bases, with 18 bases between them. DNA of the CDR3: TGCGCCAGCAGCTTCGGTACCATTAACCTGATCTACAATGAGCAGTTCTTC. Translation: CASSFGTINLIYNEQFF. The full variable domain, in which reference TRBV5-1 and TRBJ2-1 provide the parts outside the CDR3, is KAGVTQTPRYLIKTRGQQVTLSCSPISGHRSVSWYQQTPGQGLQFLFEYFSETQRNKGNFPGRFSGRQFSNSRSEMNVSTLELGDSALYLCASSFGTINLIYNEQFFGPGTRLTVL.

The CDR3 protein is CAWSMETGNIQYF. The CDR3 DNA reads TGTGCCTGGAGCATGGAAACAGGGAACATTCAGTACTTC. The chain carries TRBV30 and TRBJ2-4; weak D call: TRBD1 (6 bases). Germline V gene data show CDR1 as GTSNPN and CDR2 as SVGIG (reference sequence). Trimming cost V 3 bases and J 7 bases, with 13 bases left between them. The CDR3 totals 13 residues. Variable domain in full (rest from reference TRBV30 and TRBJ2-4): SQTIHQWPATLVQPVGSPLSLECTVEGTSNPNLYWYRQAAGRGLQLLFYSVGIGQISSEVPQNLSASRPQDRQFILSSKKLLLSDSGFYLCAWSMETGNIQYFGAGTRLSVL.

The rearrangement links TRBV7-9 to TRBJ1-1, with 7 bases lining up with TRBD1. V was clipped by 3 bases and J by 4 bases; unmatched bases: 8. The CDR3 is 15 residues long. The germline CDR1 and CDR2 sequences are SEHNR and FQNEAQ (reference sequence). The CDR3 region is CASSLGKGAITEAFF. In nucleotides, the CDR3 is TGTGCCAGCAGCTTGGGAAAGGGGGCGATCACTGAAGCTTTCTTT.

The V gene is TRBV7-9, the J gene TRBJ2-2; 8 bases fit TRBD1. From germline, CDR1 is SEHNR and CDR2 FQNEAQ (reference sequence). The CDR3 sequence is 17 residues long. The V and J ends lost 5 bases and 4 bases, in that order; junction bases with no gene match: 12. CDR3 coding DNA: TGTGCCAGCAGCGCTATCCAGGGGGCTTATAGCACCGGGGAGCTGTTTTTT. Translated, it gives CASSAIQGAYSTGELFF.

The chain employs TRBV18 and TRBJ2-5; D is uncertain. Trimming pared 2 bases from V and 5 bases from J, leaving 6 bases between. Germline CDR1 is KGHSH and CDR2 is LQKENI. The CDR3 totals 12 residues. The CDR3 loop is CASSPEHETQYF. CDR3 bases: TGTGCCAGCTCACCAGAGCACGAGACCCAGTACTTC.

The rearrangement links TRBV5-1 to TRBJ2-2, with 9 bases fitting TRBD2. The CDR3 spans 15 residues. The ends lost 0 bases at V and 6 bases at J; junction bases unmatched: 3. Germline CDR1 reads SGHRS; CDR2 reads YFSETQ. CDR3 bases: TGCGCCAGCAGCTTGGTGGCTAGCGGGGCCGGGGAGCTGTTTTTT. It yields the protein CASSLVASGAGELFF. The whole variable domain, remainder taken from reference TRBV5-1 and TRBJ2-2, is KAGVTQTPRYLIKTRGQQVTLSCSPISGHRSVSWYQQTPGQGLQFLFEYFSETQRNKGNFPGRFSGRQFSNSRSEMNVSTLELGDSALYLCASSLVASGAGELFFGEGSRLTVL.

J is TRBJ2-7 and V is TRBV6-1; 7 positions agree with TRBD2. The CDR3 contains 14 residues. Trimming cost V 4 bases and J 3 bases; bases outside gene matches: 6. In germline, CDR1 is MNHNS, CDR2 SASEGT. The CDR3 loop reads CASSAGTTYYEQYF. The CDR3 bases are TGTGCCAGCAGTGCCGGGACTACCTACTACGAGCAGTACTTC.

The V call is TRBV27, the J call TRBJ2-3; 7 bases line up with TRBD2. This CDR3 region has 17 residues. Looked up from germline, CDR1 is MNHEY and CDR2 is SMNVEV (reference sequence). The V and J ends lost 4 bases and 2 bases, in that order; junction bases with no gene match: 12. The CDR3 DNA sequence: TGTGCCAGCAGTTCTACTCAGGGACTACCTATCACAGATACGCAGTATTTT. Encoded protein: CASSSTQGLPITDTQYF.

The gene calls are TRBV6-6 and TRBJ2-6; maybe TRBD2 (5 bases). Per the germline V gene, CDR1 is MNHNY and CDR2 is SVGAGI (reference sequence). V was shortened by 4 bases and J by 7 bases, with 11 bases between the two germline ends. The CDR3 is 14 amino acids. DNA of the CDR3: TGTGCCAGCAGTTTAGCGCAGAACGCCAACGTCCTGACTTTC. This sequence encodes CASSLAQNANVLTF.

The chain combines TRBV11-3 with TRBJ2-7; TRBD1 matches 8 bases. The germline V gene encodes CDR1 SGHNT and CDR2 YENEEA. The CDR3 totals 15 residues. Trimming cost V 5 bases and J 5 bases; bases outside gene matches: 11. The DNA of the CDR3 is TGTGCCAGCAGCCCGTCCCGGGACAGGCTCGACGAGCAGTACTTC. It translates to CASSPSRDRLDEQYF.

This chain links TRBV5-4 with TRBJ2-1; 8 bases map to TRBD1. CDR1 and CDR2 from the germline V gene are SGHNT and YYREEE (reference sequence). Trimming removed 1 base from V and 8 bases from J; junction bases left unmatched: 5. The CDR3 consists of 14 residues. CDR3 nucleotide sequence: TGTGCCAGCAGCTTGACAGGGGGTAACCATGAGCAGTTCTTC. It encodes CASSLTGGNHEQFF.

The genes are TRBV27 and TRBJ2-1; maybe TRBD1 (5 bases). The V gene's germline CDR1 is MNHEY and CDR2 SMNVEV (reference sequence). V lost 4 bases and J 4 bases, leaving 8 bases between the germline ends. The CDR3 has 13 residues. CDR3 sequence (DNA): TGTGCCAGCAGTTCGGCAGGGTACAATGAGCAGTTCTTC. It codes for CASSSAGYNEQFF.

The chain is built from TRBV14 and TRBJ2-1; the D gene is possibly TRBD2 (6 bases). Germline-derived CDR1 and CDR2 are SGHDN and FVKESK. This CDR3 comprises 16 residues. Between the trimmed V and J ends, which lost 2 bases and 9 bases, there was a span of 20 bases. The CDR3 spells CASSQSGRGSSSEQFF. As DNA, the CDR3 is TGTGCCAGCAGCCAAAGTGGTCGGGGGTCTTCTTCTGAGCAGTTCTTC.

The chain recombines TRBV15 with TRBJ2-6; 9 nucleotides match TRBD1. Unmatched junction bases numbered 5, after V lost 1 base and J lost 4 bases. This CDR3 contains 17 residues. Germline V gene data show CDR1 as LNHNV and CDR2 as YYDKDF (reference sequence). The CDR3 is CATSRGDRDTGANVLTF. In DNA form, the CDR3 reads TGTGCCACCAGCAGAGGGGACAGGGATACGGGGGCCAACGTCCTGACTTTC.

The chain links TRBV11-1 to TRBJ2-7, with D tentatively TRBD2 (6 bases). From germline, CDR1 is SGHAT and CDR2 FQDESV (reference sequence). CDR3 length: 14 residues. The V end was cut by 6 bases, the J end by 0 bases, with 12 bases between. The CDR3 sequence is CASSILASSYEQYF. DNA of the CDR3: TGTGCCAGCAGTATACTAGCTAGCTCCTACGAGCAGTACTTC.

This sequence joins TRBV7-8 and TRBJ2-1, with 13 positions matching TRBD2. Germline CDR1 and CDR2: SGHVS and FQNEAQ. The CDR3 extends over 17 amino acids. With 5 bases clipped from V and 2 bases from J, the junction kept 6 bases outside the gene matches. The CDR3 DNA follows: TGTGCCAGCAGCCGCACTAGCGGGGGGGCGGCCTACAATGAGCAGTTCTTC. It yields the protein CASSRTSGGAAYNEQFF. Looking up the rest from reference TRBV7-8 and TRBJ2-1 gives the full variable domain: GAGVSQSPRYKVAKRGQDVALRCDPISGHVSLFWYQQALGQGPEFLTYFQNEAQLDKSGLPSDRFFAERPEGSVSTLKIQRTQQEDSAVYLCASSRTSGGAAYNEQFFGPGTRLTVL.

The chain combines TRBV6-6 with TRBJ2-5; TRBD2 might be the D (6 bases). CDR1 and CDR2 from the germline V gene are MNHNY and SVGAGI (reference sequence). Trimming left V 4 bases short and J 5 bases short, with 17 bases between. There are 15 residues in the CDR3. DNA of the CDR3: TGTGCCAGCAGTTCTGTCAGGGAGGTTGTGGAGACCCAGTACTTC. Translated, it gives CASSSVREVVETQYF.

The J gene is TRBJ1-4, the V gene TRBV7-9; D unresolved. The germline V and J ends were trimmed by 1 base and 1 base, with 7 bases remaining between them. The germline V gene encodes CDR1 SEHNR and CDR2 FQNEAQ (reference sequence). The CDR3 has 15 amino acids. CDR3 sequence (DNA): TGTGCCAGCAGCTTAGTACCCGGAACTAATGAAAAACTGTTTTTT. Its protein product is CASSLVPGTNEKLFF.

This clone has a single count. The rearrangement joins TRBV6-1 to TRBJ1-2; maybe TRBD1 (5 bases). The CDR3 runs to 15 residues. Per the germline V gene, CDR1 is MNHNS and CDR2 is SASEGT. V was clipped by 1 base and J by 4 bases, with 13 bases between them. CDR3 in amino acids: CASSEGVQRGYGYTF. CDR3 in DNA: TGTGCCAGCAGTGAAGGGGTCCAAAGGGGCTATGGCTACACCTTC.

The chain uses TRBV19 and TRBJ2-3; D perhaps matches TRBD2 (6 bases). Germline V gene lookup returns CDR1 LNHDA and CDR2 SQIVND (reference sequence). This CDR3 is built from 16 residues. Trimming took 5 bases from V and 0 from J, leaving 15 bases between them. This CDR3 reads CASSPRARGSTDTQYF. The CDR3 region has the DNA TGTGCCAGTAGTCCCAGAGCTCGGGGGAGCACAGATACGCAGTATTTT.

The chain carries TRBV28 and TRBJ2-3; 10 bases are a match to TRBD2. Germline V gives CDR1 MDHEN, CDR2 SYDVKM. CDR3 length: 14 amino acids. Unmatched junction bases numbered 4, after V lost 5 bases and J lost 5 bases. CDR3 loop: CASSPAGGQDTQYF. Here the CDR3 DNA reads TGTGCCAGCAGTCCAGCGGGAGGGCAAGATACGCAGTATTTT.

The CDR3 DNA sequence: TGCAGCGTTGGACACCTTGGAAACACCATATATTTT. Translation gives CSVGHLGNTIYF. V gene TRBV29-1 combines with J gene TRBJ1-3, with D unclear. Per germline, CDR1 SQVTM and CDR2 ANQGSEA. V dropped 4 bases and J dropped 3 bases, with 7 bases sitting between them. This CDR3 is built from 12 residues. Looking up the rest from reference TRBV29-1 and TRBJ1-3 gives the full variable domain: SAVISQKPSRDICQRGTSLTIQCQVDSQVTMMFWYRQQPGQSLTLIATANQGSEATYESGFVIDKFPISRPNLTFSTLTVSNMSPEDSSIYLCSVGHLGNTIYFGEGSWLTVV.

V gene TRBV2 combines with J gene TRBJ2-7, with D possibly being TRBD2 (6 bases). V lost 7 bases and J 6 bases, leaving 13 bases between the germline ends. Germline V CDR1 and CDR2: SNHLY, FYNNEI. This CDR3 contains 12 residues. The CDR3 region is CASNRLGGEQYF. The DNA of the CDR3 is TGTGCCAGCAACCGACTGGGGGGCGAGCAGTACTTC. Drawing the rest from reference TRBV2 and TRBJ2-7, the complete variable domain is EPEVTQTPSHQVTQMGQEVILRCVPISNHLYFYWYRQILGQKVEFLVSFYNNEISEKSEIFDDQFSVERPDGSNFTLKIRSTKLEDSAMYFCASNRLGGEQYFGPGTRLTVT.

The chain links TRBV15 to TRBJ2-7; 8 nucleotides agree with TRBD2. With V trimmed by 9 bases and J by 0 bases, 7 bases remained unmatched. This CDR3 has 14 residues. CDR1 is LNHNV, CDR2 YYDKDF, per germline (reference sequence). The CDR3 DNA follows: TGTGCCACTAAGCCGGGGGGGCTCTCCTACGAGCAGTACTTC. Amino acids: CATKPGGLSYEQYF.